Included here is one TCR beta chain sequence, with context. Six replicates per PBMC sample, mostly from roughly 490 ng of genomic DNA. TCRdb's copy holds only in-frame clones and misses some; the assay was immunoSEQ multiplex PCR. The table lists tens of thousands of clones, 70% to 90% of them singletons. The sample originates from a study of neoadjuvant anti-PD-1 for oral cavity cancer. Looking at the study overall: Patients without progression got a fourth dose around day 43.

V was clipped by 4 bases and J by 4 bases, with 17 bases between them. This CDR3 is 17 amino acids long. Germline CDR1 reads MNHNS; CDR2 reads SASEGT. The sample's time point: after neoadjuvant nivolumab, at surgical resection. Patients had HPV-negative, locally advanced oral cavity squamous cell carcinoma. PBMCs were not maintained or expanded in culture before analysis. This TCR was sampled from a person aged 35-80 years with oral cavity squamous cell carcinoma. J is TRBJ2-6 and V is TRBV6-1; D is unresolved. Sequenced here: PBMCs, sampled after nivolumab (anti-PD-1) treatment. In DNA, the CDR3 is TGTGCCAGCAGTGCAACCCTCTACCCCAGAGGGGCCAACGTCCTGACTTTC. Its translation: CASSATLYPRGANVLTF.